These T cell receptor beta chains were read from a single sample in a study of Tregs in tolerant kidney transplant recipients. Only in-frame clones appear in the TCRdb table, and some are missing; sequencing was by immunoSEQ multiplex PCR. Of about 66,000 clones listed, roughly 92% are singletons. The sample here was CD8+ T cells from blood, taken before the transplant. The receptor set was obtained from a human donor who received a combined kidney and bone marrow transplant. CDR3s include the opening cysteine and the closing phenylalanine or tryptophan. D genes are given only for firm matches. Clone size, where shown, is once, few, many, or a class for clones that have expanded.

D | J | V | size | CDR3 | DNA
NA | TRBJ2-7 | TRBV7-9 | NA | CASSSTLTGHTSYEQYF | TGTGCCAGCAGCTCTACCCTGACGGGACACACCTCCTACGAGCAGTACTTC
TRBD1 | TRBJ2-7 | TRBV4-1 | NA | CASSQGGTGKTYEQYF | TGCGCCAGCAGCCAAGGCGGGACAGGGAAAACCTACGAGCAGTACTTC
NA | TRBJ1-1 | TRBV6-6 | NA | CASSGGRTEAFF | TGTGCCAGCAGTGGGGGGAGAACTGAAGCTTTCTTT
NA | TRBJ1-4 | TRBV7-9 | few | CASSLPDEKLFF | TGTGCCAGCAGCCTTCCGGATGAAAAACTGTTTTTT
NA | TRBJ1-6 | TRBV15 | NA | CATSRATAGPYNSPLHF | TGTGCCACCAGCAGAGCAACGGCAGGGCCCTATAATTCACCCCTCCACTTT
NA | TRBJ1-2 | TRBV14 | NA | CASSQVSLPNYGYTF | TGTGCCAGCAGCCAAGTATCTCTCCCGAACTATGGCTACACCTTC
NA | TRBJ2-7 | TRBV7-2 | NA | CASSPTGTYEQYF | TGTGCCAGCAGCCCGACGGGTACCTACGAGCAGTACTTC
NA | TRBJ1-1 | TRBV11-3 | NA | CASSARTVLNTEAFF | TGTGCCAGCAGCGCCCGGACAGTCCTGAACACTGAAGCTTTCTTT
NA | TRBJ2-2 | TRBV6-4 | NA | CASSPEGSSTGELFF | TGTGCCAGCAGCCCCGAGGGAAGTTCCACCGGGGAGCTGTTTTTT
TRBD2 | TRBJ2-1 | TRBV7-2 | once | CASSGPGTSVAQGREQFF | TGTGCCAGCAGCGGTCCCGGGACTAGCGTTGCGCAGGGGCGTGAGCAGTTCTTC
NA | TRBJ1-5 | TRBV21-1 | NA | CASSKTWGSNQPQHF | TGTGCCAGCAGCAAAACCTGGGGCTCGAATCAGCCCCAGCATTTT
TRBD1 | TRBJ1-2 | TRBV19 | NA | CASSIGTGGSYGYTF | TGTGCCAGTAGTATAGGAACAGGGGGCAGCTATGGCTACACCTTC
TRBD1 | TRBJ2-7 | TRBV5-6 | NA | CASSEGTAYEQYF | TGTGCCAGCAGCGAGGGGACAGCCTACGAGCAGTACTTC